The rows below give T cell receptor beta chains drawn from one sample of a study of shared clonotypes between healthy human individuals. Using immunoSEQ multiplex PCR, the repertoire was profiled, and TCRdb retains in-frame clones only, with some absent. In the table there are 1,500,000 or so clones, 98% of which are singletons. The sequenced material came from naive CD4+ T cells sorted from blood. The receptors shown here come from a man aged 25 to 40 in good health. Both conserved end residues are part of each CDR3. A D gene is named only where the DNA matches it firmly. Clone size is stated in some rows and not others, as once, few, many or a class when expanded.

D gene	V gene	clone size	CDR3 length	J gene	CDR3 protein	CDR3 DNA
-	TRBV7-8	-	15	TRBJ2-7	CASSLWGATNYEQYF	TGTGCCAGCAGCCTATGGGGGGCTACAAACTACGAGCAGTACTTC
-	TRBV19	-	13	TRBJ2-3	CASSISGTDTQYF	TGTGCCAGTAGTATCTCCGGCACAGATACGCAGTATTTT
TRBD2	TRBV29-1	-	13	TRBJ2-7	CSVVGLAGDEQYF	TGCAGCGTCGTAGGACTAGCGGGAGACGAGCAGTACTTC
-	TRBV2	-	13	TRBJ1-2	CASSERPPYGYTF	TGTGCCAGCAGTGAGAGACCCCCCTACGGCTACACCTTC
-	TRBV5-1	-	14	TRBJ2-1	CASSLASGDNEQFF	TGCGCCAGCAGCTTGGCTTCAGGGGACAATGAGCAGTTCTTC
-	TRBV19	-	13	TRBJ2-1	CASSTTRNNEQFF	TGTGCCAGTAGTACAACAAGGAACAATGAGCAGTTCTTC
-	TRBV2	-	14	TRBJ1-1	CASSEQRMNTEAFF	TGTGCCAGCAGTGAACAGAGAATGAACACTGAAGCTTTCTTT
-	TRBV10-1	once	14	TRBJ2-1	CASSEALLRDEQFF	TGCGCCAGCAGTGAGGCCCTCCTGCGGGATGAGCAGTTCTTC
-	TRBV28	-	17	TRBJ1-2	CASSLGSGVVANYGYTF	TGTGCCAGCAGTTTAGGATCAGGGGTGGTGGCTAACTATGGCTACACCTTC
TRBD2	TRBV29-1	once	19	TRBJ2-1	CSVLIKWELIGGRGSEQFF	TGCAGCGTGCTTATAAAGTGGGAATTAATTGGCGGGAGAGGAAGTGAGCAGTTCTTC
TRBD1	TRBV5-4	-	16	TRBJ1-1	CASSLGGQGMNTEAFF	TGTGCCAGCAGCTTGGGGGGACAGGGGATGAACACTGAAGCTTTCTTT
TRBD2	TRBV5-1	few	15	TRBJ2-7	CASSLVAGGSYEQYF	TGCGCCAGCAGCTTGGTAGCGGGAGGCTCCTACGAGCAGTACTTC
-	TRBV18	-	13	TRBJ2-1	CASSPNSTYEQFF	TGTGCCAGCTCACCAAATTCGACCTATGAGCAGTTCTTC
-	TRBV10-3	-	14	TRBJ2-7	CAISGNFGSYEQYF	TGTGCCATCAGCGGCAACTTTGGGTCCTACGAGCAGTACTTC
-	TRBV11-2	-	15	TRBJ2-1	CASSFLKRVGNEQFF	TGTGCCAGCAGCTTTTTAAAGCGGGTTGGGAATGAGCAGTTCTTC
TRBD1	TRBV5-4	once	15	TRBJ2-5	CASSNPTGNRETQYF	TGTGCCAGCAGCAACCCGACAGGGAATAGGGAGACCCAGTACTTC
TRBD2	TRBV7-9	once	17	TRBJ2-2	CASSEGLAGPNTGELFF	TGTGCCAGCAGCGAAGGACTAGCGGGGCCGAACACCGGGGAGCTGTTTTTT
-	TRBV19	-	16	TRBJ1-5	CASSIRGPGGNQPQHF	TGTGCCAGTAGTATTCGGGGACCCGGTGGCAATCAGCCCCAGCATTTT
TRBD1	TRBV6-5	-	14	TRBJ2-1	CASQPGTGFNEQFF	TGTGCCAGCCAACCCGGGACAGGGTTCAATGAGCAGTTCTTC
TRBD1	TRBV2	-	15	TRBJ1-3	CASSEWAGGRRSLYF	TGTGCCAGCAGTGAATGGGCAGGGGGTAGGAGGTCACTGTATTTT
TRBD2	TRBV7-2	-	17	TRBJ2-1	CASSLPSGGNLRAEQFF	TGTGCCAGCAGCTTACCTAGCGGGGGGAATCTGAGGGCTGAGCAGTTCTTC
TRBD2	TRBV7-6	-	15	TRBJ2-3	CASSTTSGISDTQYF	TGTGCCAGCAGCACGACTAGCGGGATCTCAGATACGCAGTATTTT
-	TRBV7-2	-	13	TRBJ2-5	CASSLEWQETQYF	TGTGCCAGCAGCTTAGAATGGCAAGAGACCCAGTACTTC